Following are 2 T cell receptor beta chains from one sample sequenced in a study of cytomegalovirus exposure and HLA in healthy donors (TCRdb year 2017). The receptor library was made with the immunoSEQ multiplex PCR assay. For the multiplex PCR, a mixture combining 60 forward primers for TCR Vbeta segments and 13 reverse primers for TCR Jbeta segments was used. TCRdb mirrors the immuneACCESS table, restricted to in-frame sequences. Some clones are absent from its copies; in checked studies, under half trace to an unresolved V gene, and the reason for the others is unknown. A total of 150,000 to 200,000 clones appear in this sample, 60% to 80% of them only once. Roughly an eighth of the sample is taken by the ten largest. Material: PBMCs. The receptor set was obtained from a man aged 45-65 years in good health and CMV-seropositive.

This clone was found a few times. The V gene is TRBV5-6, the J gene TRBJ1-3; D is perhaps TRBD1 (5 bases). Trimming shortened V by 2 bases and J by 0 bases, and 9 bases separated the two germline ends. The germline V gene has CDR1 SGHDT and CDR2 YYEEEE. The CDR3 has 15 residues. The CDR3 loop is CASSFRASSGNTIYF. The CDR3 DNA sequence: TGTGCCAGCAGCTTCAGGGCGAGCTCTGGAAACACCATATATTTT.

In DNA, the CDR3 is TGTGCCAGCAACTCGTTTTATGAGCAGTTCTTC. Its translation: CASNSFYEQFF. The rearrangement joins TRBV2 to TRBJ2-1; D gene ambiguous. Germline V gives CDR1 SNHLY, CDR2 FYNNEI. This CDR3 region has 11 residues. The V and J ends lost 7 bases and 8 bases respectively, with 9 bases between them.